This TCR beta chain comes out of a study of cytomegalovirus exposure and HLA in healthy donors. Study findings and constraints: Association of a missense DCLRE1C variant with TCR beta V- and J-gene trimming was reported in a later analysis. Evidence from a later analysis indicated that most CMV-associated TCR beta chains looked HLA-restricted.

Use of 60 Vbeta and 13 Jbeta primers characterized the PCR. The method was immunoSEQ multiplex PCR; TCRdb's version includes in-frame clones alone and lacks a portion of them. The sample shows about 85,000 clones, 70% to 80% of them seen only once. Though probably carrying unrecorded immune exposures, donors were nominally healthy at sampling. In the case of this clone: Its specificity is not known. Additional DNA sequences in this sample encode the identical CDR3.

The CDR3 sequence is 13 residues long. The germline V gene has CDR1 MNHEY and CDR2 SMNVEV (reference sequence). V shed 3 bases and J shed 0 bases, with 4 bases lying between them. The source of this sequence is a woman between 50 and 59 years old in good health and CMV-seropositive. The material sequenced was PBMCs. This chain connects TRBV27 to TRBJ2-3; D is unresolved. The CDR3 loop reads CASSLSSTDTQYF. The CDR3 DNA is TGTGCCAGCAGTTTGAGTAGCACAGATACGCAGTATTTT.